This T cell receptor (beta chain) was identified during a study of T cells in Graves' hyperthyroidism and ophthalmopathy. This clonotype was found many times. This CDR3 has 13 residues. The germline V gene encodes CDR1 DFQATT and CDR2 SNEGSKA (reference sequence). V gave up 4 bases and J gave up 2 bases, with 9 bases separating them. Graves' hyperthyroidism was deemed stable given no ophthalmopathy progression within 18 months. Disease duration under 2 months; hyperthyroidism patients were aged 18 to 65. RNA transcripts served as the template for amplifying TCR beta CDR3 regions. Using the HTBI primer set, a first-round RT-PCR was run on the TCR CDR3. TCRdb re-analysed the multiplex PCR reads in MiXCR, keeping a single row per CDR3 protein. Of a few hundred thousand distinct CDR3 sequences listed, more than 45% are singletons.

The TCR was taken from a woman between 18 and 29 years old with Graves' hyperthyroidism. The specimen was peripheral blood or thyroid tissue (not recorded which). The V call is TRBV20-1, the J call TRBJ1-3, with D possibly TRBD1 on 6 matching bases. The CDR3 DNA reads as TGCAGTGCTAAGGGGGGCCCTGGAAACACCATATATTTT. Its translation is CSAKGGPGNTIYF.